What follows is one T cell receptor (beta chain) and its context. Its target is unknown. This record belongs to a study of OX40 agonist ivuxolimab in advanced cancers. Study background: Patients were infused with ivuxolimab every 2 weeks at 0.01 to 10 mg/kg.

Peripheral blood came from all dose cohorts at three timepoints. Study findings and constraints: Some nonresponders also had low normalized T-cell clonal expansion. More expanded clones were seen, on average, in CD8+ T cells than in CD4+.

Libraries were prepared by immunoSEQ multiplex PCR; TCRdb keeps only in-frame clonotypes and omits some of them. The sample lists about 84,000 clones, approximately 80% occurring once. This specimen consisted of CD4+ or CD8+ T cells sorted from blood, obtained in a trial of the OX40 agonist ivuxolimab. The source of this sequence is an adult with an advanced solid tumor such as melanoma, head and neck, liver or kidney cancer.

CDR3 sequence (DNA): TGTGCCAGCTCATCAATGGGGGGGGGCAATCAGCCCCAGCATTTT. This translates into CASSSMGGGNQPQHF. This chain connects TRBV18 to TRBJ1-5, with D perhaps TRBD1 (5 bases). V was trimmed by 5 bases and J by 2 bases, leaving 13 bases between them. Germline V lookup: CDR1 KGHSH, CDR2 LQKENI. This CDR3 spans 15 amino acids.